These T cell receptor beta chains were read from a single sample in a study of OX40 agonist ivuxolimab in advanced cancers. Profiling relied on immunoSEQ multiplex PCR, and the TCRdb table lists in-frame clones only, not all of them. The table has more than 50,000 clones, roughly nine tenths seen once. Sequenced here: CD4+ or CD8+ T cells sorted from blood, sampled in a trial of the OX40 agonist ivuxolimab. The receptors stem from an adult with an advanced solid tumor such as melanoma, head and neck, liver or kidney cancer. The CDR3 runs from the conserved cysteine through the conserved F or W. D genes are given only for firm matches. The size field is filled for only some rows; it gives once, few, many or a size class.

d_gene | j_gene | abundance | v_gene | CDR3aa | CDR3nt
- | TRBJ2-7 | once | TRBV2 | CASSDWDEQYF | TGTGCCAGCAGTGATTGGGACGAGCAGTACTTC
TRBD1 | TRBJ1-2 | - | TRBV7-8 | CASSTTGVYGYTF | TGTGCCAGCAGCACGACAGGGGTCTATGGCTACACCTTC
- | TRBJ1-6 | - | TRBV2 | CASSEGDSYNSPLHF | TGTGCCAGCAGTGAGGGGGACTCCTATAATTCACCCCTCCACTTT
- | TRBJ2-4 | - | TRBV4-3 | CASSQGGVQNIQYF | TGCGCCAGCAGCCAAGGGGGGGTTCAAAACATTCAGTACTTC
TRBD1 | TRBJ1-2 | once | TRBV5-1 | CASSPGGNYGYTF | TGCGCCAGCAGTCCAGGGGGGAACTATGGCTACACCTTC
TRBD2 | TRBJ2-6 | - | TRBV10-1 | CASSDGGSGANVLTF | TGCGCCAGCAGTGACGGGGGGTCTGGGGCCAACGTCCTGACTTTC
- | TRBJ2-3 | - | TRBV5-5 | CASSTSQAITDTQYF | TGTGCCAGCAGCACCTCTCAGGCCATCACAGATACGCAGTATTTT
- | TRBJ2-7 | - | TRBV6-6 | CASSYGGIEQYF | TGTGCCAGCAGTTATGGGGGTATCGAGCAGTACTTC
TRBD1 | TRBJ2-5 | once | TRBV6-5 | CASSYSHHRGETQYF | TGTGCCAGCAGTTACTCTCATCACAGGGGGGAGACCCAGTACTTC
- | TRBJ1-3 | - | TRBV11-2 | CASSPPGPSSGNTIYF | TGTGCCAGCAGCCCCCCCGGCCCCTCCTCTGGAAACACCATATATTTT
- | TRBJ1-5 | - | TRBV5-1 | CASSLNTGLNQPQHF | TGCGCCAGCAGCTTGAATACGGGGCTTAATCAGCCCCAGCATTTT
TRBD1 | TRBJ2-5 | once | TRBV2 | CASSGTGLISETQYF | TGTGCCAGCAGCGGGACAGGGCTCATCTCAGAGACCCAGTACTTC
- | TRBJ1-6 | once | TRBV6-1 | CASATRSSPLHF | TGTGCCAGTGCGACCAGATCCTCACCCCTCCACTTT
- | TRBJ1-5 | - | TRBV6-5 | CASREAYSNQPQHF | TGTGCCAGCAGGGAGGCGTATAGCAATCAGCCCCAGCATTTT
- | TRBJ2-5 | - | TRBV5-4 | CASSLGQTKETQYF | TGTGCCAGCAGCTTGGGGCAGACTAAAGAGACCCAGTACTTC
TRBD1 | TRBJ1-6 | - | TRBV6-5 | CASSYGGQGVNSPLHF | TGTGCCAGCAGTTACGGGGGACAGGGGGTGAATTCACCCCTCCACTTT
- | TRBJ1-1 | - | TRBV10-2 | CASSIKGNTEAFF | TGCGCCAGCAGTATCAAGGGGAACACTGAAGCTTTCTTT
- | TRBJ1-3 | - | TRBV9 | CASSADTNSGNTIYF | TGTGCCAGCAGCGCCGACACGAACTCTGGAAACACCATATATTTT
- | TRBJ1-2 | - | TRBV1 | CTSSQDIMGVSVYGYTF | TGCACCAGCAGCCAAGATATCATGGGGGTATCAGTCTATGGCTACACCTTC
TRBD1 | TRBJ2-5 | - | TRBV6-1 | CASSDLTGGQETQYF | TGTGCCAGCAGTGACTTGACAGGGGGCCAAGAGACCCAGTACTTC
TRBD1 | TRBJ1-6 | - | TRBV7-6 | CASSSLTGESGSPLHF | TGTGCCAGCAGCTCACTGACAGGGGAAAGCGGTTCACCCCTCCACTTT
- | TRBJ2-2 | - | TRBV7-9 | CASSLEAGTGELFF | TGTGCCAGCAGCTTAGAGGCAGGGACCGGGGAGCTGTTTTTT
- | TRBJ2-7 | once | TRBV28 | CASSFALAGTYEQYF | TGTGCCAGCAGTTTCGCTTTGGCAGGGACCTACGAGCAGTACTTC
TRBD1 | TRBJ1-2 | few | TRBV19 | CATRQGQYGYTF | TGTGCCACCAGACAGGGACAGTATGGCTACACCTTC
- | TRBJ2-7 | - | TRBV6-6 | CASRPQGGPKEQYF | TGTGCCAGCAGACCCCAGGGGGGGCCTAAGGAGCAGTACTTC
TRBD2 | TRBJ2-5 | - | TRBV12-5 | CASGSRITSGALGTQYF | TGTGCTAGTGGTTCCAGGATTACTAGCGGGGCCCTCGGGACCCAGTACTTC
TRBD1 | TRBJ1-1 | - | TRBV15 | CATSRGDRISKAFF | TGTGCCACCAGCAGAGGGGACAGAATCTCCAAAGCTTTCTTT
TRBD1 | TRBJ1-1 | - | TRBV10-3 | CASLEGQGQTEAFF | TGTGCCTCTTTGGAGGGCCAGGGACAGACTGAAGCTTTCTTT
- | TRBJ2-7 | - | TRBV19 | CASRSDSASPQYF | TGTGCCAGTAGATCTGACAGTGCCTCGCCGCAGTACTTC
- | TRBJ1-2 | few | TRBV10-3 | CATIVDQAQNGYTF | TGTGCCACCATCGTCGACCAAGCACAGAATGGCTACACCTTC
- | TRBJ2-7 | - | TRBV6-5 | CASSEQNYEQYF | TGTGCCAGCAGCGAACAGAACTACGAGCAGTACTTC
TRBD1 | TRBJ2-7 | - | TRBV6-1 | CASSHTRGQGEQYF | TGTGCCAGCAGCCATACCAGGGGGCAGGGCGAGCAGTACTTC
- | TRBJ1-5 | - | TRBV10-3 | CAISYRSNQPQHF | TGTGCCATCAGTTACAGGAGCAATCAGCCCCAGCATTTT
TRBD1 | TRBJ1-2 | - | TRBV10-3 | CATQTGGSNYGYTF | TGTGCCACCCAGACAGGGGGCTCGAACTATGGCTACACCTTC
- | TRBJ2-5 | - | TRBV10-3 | CATQGGETQYF | TGTGCCACACAGGGAGGAGAGACCCAGTACTTC
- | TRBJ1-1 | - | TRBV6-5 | CASSYEYPNTEAFF | TGTGCCAGCAGTTACGAGTATCCTAACACTGAAGCTTTCTTT
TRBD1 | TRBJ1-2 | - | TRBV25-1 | CASSNTGQGAGYTF | TGTGCCAGCAGCAACACGGGACAGGGGGCTGGCTACACCTTC
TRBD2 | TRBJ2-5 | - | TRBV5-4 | CASSPRWGGETQYF | TGTGCCAGCAGCCCCCGGTGGGGGGGAGAGACCCAGTACTTC
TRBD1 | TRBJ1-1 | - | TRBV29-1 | CSVHRQGDTEAFF | TGCAGCGTCCACAGACAGGGAGACACTGAAGCTTTCTTT
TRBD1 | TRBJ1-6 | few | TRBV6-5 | CASSFRQGAFNSPLHF | TGTGCCAGCAGTTTCCGACAGGGGGCCTTCAATTCACCCCTCCACTTT
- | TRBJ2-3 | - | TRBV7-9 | CASSLDQEGTDTQYF | TGTGCCAGCAGCTTAGATCAGGAGGGCACAGATACGCAGTATTTT
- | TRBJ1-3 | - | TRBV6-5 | CASSYSRAVSGNTIYF | TGTGCCAGCAGTTACTCGAGAGCCGTCTCTGGAAACACCATATATTTT
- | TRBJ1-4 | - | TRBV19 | CASSNQDSRNEKLFF | TGTGCCAGTAGTAACCAGGACAGCCGAAATGAAAAACTGTTTTTT
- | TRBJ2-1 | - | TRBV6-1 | CASSEGVRGLEQFF | TGTGCCAGCAGTGAAGGGGTGCGGGGGCTTGAGCAGTTCTTC
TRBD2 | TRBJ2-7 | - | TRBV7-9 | CASSLRRGGEDEQYF | TGTGCCAGCAGCTTAAGGCGCGGGGGAGAGGACGAGCAGTACTTC
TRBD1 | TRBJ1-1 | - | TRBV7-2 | CASSFRDRIRAFF | TGTGCCAGCAGCTTCCGGGACAGAATCCGAGCTTTCTTT
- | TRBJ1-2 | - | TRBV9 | CASSLSQRTNYGYTF | TGTGCCAGCAGCTTATCACAGAGGACGAACTATGGCTACACCTTC
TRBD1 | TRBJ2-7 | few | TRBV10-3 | CAISESSRDRALIYEQYF | TGTGCCATCAGTGAGTCAAGTAGGGACAGGGCGTTGATCTACGAGCAGTACTTC
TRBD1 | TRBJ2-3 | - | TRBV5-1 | CASSLGDRGSDTQYF | TGCGCCAGCAGCTTGGGGGACAGGGGGTCAGATACGCAGTATTTT
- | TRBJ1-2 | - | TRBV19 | CASSPQAYGYTF | TGTGCCAGTAGTCCGCAAGCCTATGGCTACACCTTC
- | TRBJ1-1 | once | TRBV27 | CASSPLQGSPEAFF | TGTGCCAGCAGCCCTCTACAGGGTTCGCCTGAAGCTTTCTTT
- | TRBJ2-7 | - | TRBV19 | CATATPSYEQYF | TGTGCCACTGCGACACCTTCCTACGAGCAGTACTTC
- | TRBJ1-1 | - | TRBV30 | CAWSVGDSRNTEAFF | TGTGCCTGGAGTGTAGGGGATAGTAGGAACACTGAAGCTTTCTTT
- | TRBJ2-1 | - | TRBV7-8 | CASSLVAATKGEQFF | TGTGCCAGCAGCTTAGTTGCGGCCACCAAGGGAGAGCAGTTCTTC
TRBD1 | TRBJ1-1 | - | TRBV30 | CASTGHTEAFF | TGTGCCTCGACAGGGCACACTGAAGCTTTCTTT
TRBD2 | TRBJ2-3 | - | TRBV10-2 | CASSGSSGGSDTQYF | TGCGCCAGCAGTGGGTCTAGCGGGGGGTCGGATACGCAGTATTTT
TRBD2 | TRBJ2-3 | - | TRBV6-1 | CASSGRGGLATDTQYF | TGTGCCAGCAGTGGACGGGGGGGCCTAGCCACAGATACGCAGTATTTT
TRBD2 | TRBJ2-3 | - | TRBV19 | CASRGEGRTTTDTQYF | TGTGCCAGTAGGGGGGAGGGGCGGACCACCACAGATACGCAGTATTTT
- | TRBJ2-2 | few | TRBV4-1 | CASSQDRGVGELFF | TGCGCCAGCAGCCAAGATCGAGGGGTCGGGGAGCTGTTTTTT
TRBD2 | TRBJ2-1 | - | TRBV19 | CASGMRAGGSYNEQFF | TGTGCCAGTGGGATGCGCGCGGGGGGCTCCTACAATGAGCAGTTCTTC